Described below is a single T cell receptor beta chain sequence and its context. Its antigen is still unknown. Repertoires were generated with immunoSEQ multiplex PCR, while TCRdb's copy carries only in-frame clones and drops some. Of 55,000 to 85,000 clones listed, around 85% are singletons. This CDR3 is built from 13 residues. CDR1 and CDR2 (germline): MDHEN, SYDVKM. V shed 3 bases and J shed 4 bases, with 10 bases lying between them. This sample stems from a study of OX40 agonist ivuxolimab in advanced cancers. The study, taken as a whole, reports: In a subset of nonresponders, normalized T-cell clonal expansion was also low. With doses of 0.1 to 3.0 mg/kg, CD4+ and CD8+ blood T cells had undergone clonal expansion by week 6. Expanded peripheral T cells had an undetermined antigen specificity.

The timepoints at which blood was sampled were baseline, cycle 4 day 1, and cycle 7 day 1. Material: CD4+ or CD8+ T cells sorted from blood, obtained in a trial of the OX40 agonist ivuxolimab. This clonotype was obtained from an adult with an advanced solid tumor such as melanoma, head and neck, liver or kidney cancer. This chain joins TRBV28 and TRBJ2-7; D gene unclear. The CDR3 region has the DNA TGTGCCAGCAGTTTCCCAGCGAGATACGAGCAGTACTTC. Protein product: CASSFPARYEQYF.